This record concerns one T cell receptor beta chain sequence. The target antigen is unknown. Clones were sequenced by immunoSEQ multiplex PCR, and TCRdb holds only the in-frame ones, with some missing. Of around 260,000 clones listed, 90% to 95% are singletons. CDR3 length: 15 residues. Trimming took off 3 bases at V and 0 bases at J, with 13 bases between the two ends. The data were obtained in a study of T cell responses to AZD1222 COVID-19 vaccine. Study-level findings and limits: Spike-specific TCR depth and breadth grew after two AZD1222 doses. Variant regions that are unmutated are reportedly the target of nearly half of spike-specific TCRs.

The chain uses TRBV5-3 and TRBJ2-7, with D perhaps TRBD2 (5 bases). TRBV5-3 is an ORF for which the function is uncertain. The receptor was isolated from an adult in good health. Sequences were derived from peripheral blood, sampled on day 0 of AZD1222 vaccination. The CDR3 DNA sequence: TGTGCCAGAAGCTCCCCCGGGGAGATCTCCTACGAGCAGTACTTC. This encodes CARSSPGEISYEQYF.